A selection of T cell receptor beta chains follows, all from one sample in a study of shared clonotypes between healthy human individuals. The table came from immunoSEQ multiplex PCR; TCRdb's copy has only in-frame clones and leaves some out. This table has around 180,000 clones, 90% to 95% appearing once. Specimen: naive CD4+ T cells sorted from blood. Receptors originate from a woman aged 25 to 45 in good health. Each CDR3 is given with its conserved first and last residue. D genes are given only for firm matches. Clone size is stated in some rows and not others, as once, few, many or a class when expanded.

>TRBJ1-5|NA|NA|TRBV19
TGTGCCAGTAGTATAGAGACTCGGGATCAGCCCCAGCATTTT
CASSIETRDQPQHF
>TRBJ2-7|NA|NA|TRBV4-2
TGTGCCAGCAGCCAGGCAGACAGGAGCTCCTACGAGCAGTACTTC
CASSQADRSSYEQYF
>TRBJ2-7|NA|NA|TRBV7-2
TGTGCCAGCAGCTCGGTTGAGAGCGGCCTCACCTACGAGCAGTACTTC
CASSSVESGLTYEQYF
>TRBJ2-7|NA|once|TRBV6-5
TGTGCCAGCAGACCGACAGTCTCCTACGAGCAGTACTTC
CASRPTVSYEQYF
>TRBJ1-2|TRBD1|NA|TRBV6-6
TGTGCCAGCAGTCCCCTTGGGGGACAGGGATCCCTCGGCACCTTC
CASSPLGGQGSLGTF
>TRBJ2-7|NA|few|TRBV6-6
TGTGCCAGCAGCCCCTCCTCCTACGAGCAGTACTTC
CASSPSSYEQYF
>TRBJ2-5|NA|NA|TRBV19
TGTGCCAGTTCGGCGGCGGGCCGAAGGGAGCAGTACTTC
CASSAAGRREQYF
>TRBJ2-3|NA|NA|TRBV29-1
TGCAGCGGGGCGGACAGCACAGATACGCAGTATTTT
CSGADSTDTQYF
>TRBJ2-1|NA|NA|TRBV28
TGTGCCAGCAGTTTACCCTACCCCGGTGAACTAGCCCAGAATGAGCAGTTCTTC
CASSLPYPGELAQNEQFF
>TRBJ2-7|NA|NA|TRBV6-5
TGTGCCACCGCGACAGTTCCCTACGAGCAGTACTTC
CATATVPYEQYF
>TRBJ2-5|NA|NA|TRBV7-3
TGTGCCAGCAGCTTAGTGGGAGGGACCCAGTACTTC
CASSLVGGTQYF
>TRBJ2-2|NA|NA|TRBV19
TGTGCCAGTAGTAGGGGACAAGACACCGGGGAGCTGTTTTTT
CASSRGQDTGELFF
>TRBJ2-7|NA|NA|TRBV6-5
TGTGCCAGCAGTTACTCGACAGGCACCTACGAGCAGTACTTC
CASSYSTGTYEQYF
>TRBJ1-1|NA|NA|TRBV28
TGTGCCAGCAGCCGCGGACTGACGAACACTGAAGCTTTCTTT
CASSRGLTNTEAFF
>TRBJ1-5|NA|NA|TRBV19
TGTGCCAGTAACGCCGGGGCAGCCTATAGCAATCAGCCCCAGCATTTT
CASNAGAAYSNQPQHF
>TRBJ2-2|NA|NA|TRBV28
TGTGCCAGCAGTTTTTACAGGGCCCCGAACACCGGGGAGCTGTTTTTT
CASSFYRAPNTGELFF
>TRBJ2-7|TRBD1|NA|TRBV28
TGTGCCAGTGGGACAGGGGCTAAATACGAGCAGTACTTC
CASGTGAKYEQYF
>TRBJ2-2|TRBD1|NA|TRBV6-6
TGTGCCGGAGGTCAGGGGGCGGGCGGGGAGCTGTTTTTT
CAGGQGAGGELFF
>TRBJ1-2|NA|NA|TRBV18
TGTGCCAGCTCACCTCGGACAGTAGACTATGGCTACACCTTC
CASSPRTVDYGYTF
>TRBJ2-7|TRBD2|NA|TRBV11-2
TGTGCCAGCAGCTCCCTAGCGGGAGGACCCTACGAGCAGTACTTC
CASSSLAGGPYEQYF
>TRBJ1-5|NA|NA|TRBV19
TGTGCCAGTAGTAGGACGGGGCAGGCTTATAGCAATCAGCCCCAGCATTTT
CASSRTGQAYSNQPQHF
>TRBJ1-4|NA|NA|TRBV5-1
TGCGCCAGCAGCTTGGGAGGGGAGCTGGCCCAACTGTTTTTT
CASSLGGELAQLFF
>TRBJ2-7|NA|NA|TRBV29-1
TGCAGCGCCCGAAGGAACACCCAGGGTGGGGAGCAGTACTTC
CSARRNTQGGEQYF
>TRBJ2-1|TRBD2|NA|TRBV6-4
TGTGCCAGCAGTGCTTTAGCGGGAGGCTACAATGAGCAGTTCTTC
CASSALAGGYNEQFF
>TRBJ1-5|NA|NA|TRBV27
TGTGCCAGCAGCCCCGGCCGGCTGCAGCCCCAGCATTTT
CASSPGRLQPQHF
>TRBJ2-5|NA|NA|TRBV18
TGTGCCAGCTCACCCAACAGGGCTCAAGAGACCCAGTACTTC
CASSPNRAQETQYF
>TRBJ1-5|TRBD1|NA|TRBV7-2
TGTGCCAGCAGCTTAACGGGGACAGGGGAGAAGCCCCAGCATTTT
CASSLTGTGEKPQHF
>TRBJ2-2|TRBD2|NA|TRBV10-1
TGCGCCAGCAGTAAATCTAGCGGGATTTCTAACACCGGGGAGCTGTTTTTT
CASSKSSGISNTGELFF
>TRBJ1-2|NA|NA|TRBV5-1
TGCGCCAGCAGCTTGGATCCAGGGAGTAATTCGGCCTACACCTTC
CASSLDPGSNSAYTF
>TRBJ1-1|NA|NA|TRBV30
TGTGCCTGGACGAGAGGGATCACTGAAGCTTTCTTT
CAWTRGITEAFF
>TRBJ2-7|NA|NA|TRBV15
TGTGCCACCAGCAGAGATCGCCCTCACTGGGAGCGCACCTACGAGCAGTACTTC
CATSRDRPHWERTYEQYF
>TRBJ1-3|NA|NA|TRBV28
TGTGCCAGCAGCCTACTCGGAGAGGGACGGTCCGGAAACACCATATATTTT
CASSLLGEGRSGNTIYF
>TRBJ2-1|NA|NA|TRBV7-9
TGTGCCAGCAGCTTAGACGTCCGCGGGCGGGGCTACAATGAGCAGTTCTTC
CASSLDVRGRGYNEQFF